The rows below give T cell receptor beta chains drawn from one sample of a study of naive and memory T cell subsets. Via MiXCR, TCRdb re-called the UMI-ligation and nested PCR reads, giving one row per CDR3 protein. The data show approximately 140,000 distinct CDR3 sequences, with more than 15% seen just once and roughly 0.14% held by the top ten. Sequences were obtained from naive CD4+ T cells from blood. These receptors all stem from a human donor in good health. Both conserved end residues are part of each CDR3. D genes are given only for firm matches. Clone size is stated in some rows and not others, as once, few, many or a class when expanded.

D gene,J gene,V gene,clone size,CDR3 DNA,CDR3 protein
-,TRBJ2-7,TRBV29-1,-,TGCAGCGTTGAAGATGGAGCGGAATCCTACGAGCAGTACTTC,CSVEDGAESYEQYF
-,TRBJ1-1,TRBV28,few,TGTGCCAGCAGGCTAGTTACTGAAGCTTTCTTT,CASRLVTEAFF
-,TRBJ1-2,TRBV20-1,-,TGCAGTGCTAGGGCGGCAGGCTATGGCTACACCTTC,CSARAAGYGYTF
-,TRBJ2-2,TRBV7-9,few,TGTGCCAGCAGCTTCCGGCCACCGCACGGGGAGCTGTTTTTT,CASSFRPPHGELFF
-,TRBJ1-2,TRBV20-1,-,TGCAGTGCTAGGGGACTACGCCAAGGGGACGAATATGGCTACACCTTC,CSARGLRQGDEYGYTF
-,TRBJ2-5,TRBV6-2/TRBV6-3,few,TGTGCCAGCAGCCCGCTTCGGGCCGACCAAGAGACCCAGTACTTC,CASSPLRADQETQYF
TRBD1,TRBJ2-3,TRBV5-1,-,TGCGCCAGCGCAGGGGGAGCAGATACGCAGTATTTT,CASAGGADTQYF
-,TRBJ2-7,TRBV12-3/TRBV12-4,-,TGTGCCAGCAGTTTAGGTGTGGGGTCGGCCTACGAGCAGTACTTC,CASSLGVGSAYEQYF
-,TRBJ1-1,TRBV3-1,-,TGTGCCAGCAGCCAATTTCGGGGGAATGAAGCTTTCTTT,CASSQFRGNEAFF
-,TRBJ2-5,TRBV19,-,TGTGCCAGTAGTATTTCTCGCCAAGAGACCCAGTACTTC,CASSISRQETQYF
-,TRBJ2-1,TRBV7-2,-,TGTGCCAGCAGCTTGGCCCTCCGGGGCGAGCAGTTCTTC,CASSLALRGEQFF
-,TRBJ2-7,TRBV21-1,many,TGTGCCAGCAGCAGCCGACAGAAGTACGAGCAGTACTTC,CASSSRQKYEQYF